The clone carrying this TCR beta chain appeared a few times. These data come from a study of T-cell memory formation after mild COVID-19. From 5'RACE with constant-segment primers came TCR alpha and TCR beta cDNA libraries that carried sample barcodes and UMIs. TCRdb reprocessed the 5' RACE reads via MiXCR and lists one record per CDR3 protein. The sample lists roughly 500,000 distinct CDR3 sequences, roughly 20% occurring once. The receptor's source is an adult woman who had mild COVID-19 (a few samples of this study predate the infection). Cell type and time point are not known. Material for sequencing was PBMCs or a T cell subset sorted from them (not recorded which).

The CDR3 DNA reads TGTGCCAGCGGGGGCTACAATGAGCAGTTCTTC. This gives the protein CASGGYNEQFF. This chain uses TRBV28 with TRBJ2-1; D may correspond to TRBD1 or TRBD2 (5 bases each). The germline gives CDR1 MDHEN, CDR2 SYDVKM. V lost 8 bases to trimming and J lost 3 bases, with 5 bases between them. This CDR3 spans 11 amino acids.